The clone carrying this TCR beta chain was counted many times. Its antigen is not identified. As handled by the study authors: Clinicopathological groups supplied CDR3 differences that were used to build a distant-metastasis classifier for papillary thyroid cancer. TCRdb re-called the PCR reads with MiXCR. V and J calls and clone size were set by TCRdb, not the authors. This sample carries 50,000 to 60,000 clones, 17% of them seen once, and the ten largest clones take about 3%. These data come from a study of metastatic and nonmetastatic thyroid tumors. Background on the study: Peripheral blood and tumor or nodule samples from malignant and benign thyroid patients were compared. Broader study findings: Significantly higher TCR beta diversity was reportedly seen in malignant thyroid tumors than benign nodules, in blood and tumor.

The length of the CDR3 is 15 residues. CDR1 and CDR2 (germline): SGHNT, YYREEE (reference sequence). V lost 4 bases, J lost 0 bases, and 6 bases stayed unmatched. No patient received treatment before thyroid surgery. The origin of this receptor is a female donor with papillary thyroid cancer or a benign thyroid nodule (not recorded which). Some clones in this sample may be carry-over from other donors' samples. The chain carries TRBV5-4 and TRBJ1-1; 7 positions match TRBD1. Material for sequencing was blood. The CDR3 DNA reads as TGTGCCAGCAGCAGGGAACAGGGGATGAACACTGAAGCTTTCTTT. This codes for CASSREQGMNTEAFF.